Given below is one T cell receptor (beta chain) in context. The sample comes from a study of blood T cell repertoires in COVID-19. Study-wide background: Sample material is recorded as cDNA or gDNA derived from T cells, B-cell-depleted T cells, or PBMCs.

Libraries were prepared by immunoSEQ multiplex PCR; TCRdb keeps only in-frame clonotypes and omits some of them. The table shows over 150,000 clones, with roughly 79% occurring only once. The length of the CDR3 is 20 residues. Germline CDR1 is SNHLY and CDR2 is FYNNEI. V was trimmed by 3 bases and J by 0 bases, leaving 24 bases between them. While infection was still active, Seattle patients were enrolled and then followed longitudinally. V is TRBV2 and J is TRBJ2-1; TRBD2 is a possible D gene (5 bases). This clonotype was obtained from a woman over 75 with COVID-19, enrolled during active disease. The specimen was peripheral blood. CDR3 sequence: CASSDPLAGVEPSSYNEQFF. The CDR3 DNA is TGTGCCAGCAGTGACCCCCTCGCGGGTGTGGAGCCAAGCTCCTACAATGAGCAGTTCTTC.